Listed here is a single TCR beta chain. This CDR3 has 14 residues. The germline V and J ends were trimmed by 3 bases and 2 bases, with 11 bases remaining between them. The V gene's germline CDR1 is PRHDT and CDR2 FYEKMQ (reference sequence). Amplification used 60 Vbeta primers and 13 Jbeta primers. Here immunoSEQ multiplex PCR was the method, and the copy in TCRdb shows in-frame clones only, minus some. The sample carries 230,000 or so clones, nearly 95% recorded once. This record belongs to a study of cytomegalovirus exposure and HLA in healthy donors. This chain links TRBV13 with TRBJ2-7; a possible D gene is TRBD1 (6 bases). This clonotype was obtained from a girl aged 2 to 10 in good health and CMV-seronegative. The specimen was PBMCs. The CDR3 protein is CASSFRDNPYEQYF. The CDR3 DNA reads as TGTGCCAGCAGCTTCCGGGACAACCCCTACGAGCAGTACTTC.